This T cell receptor beta chain is drawn from a study of siplizumab effects on memory and regulatory T cells. To note about this clone: At the DNA level, this CDR3 is encoded by other sequences in the same sample as well.

V was cut by 8 bases and J by 3 bases, with 16 bases left in between. CDR3 length: 14 residues. Germline lookup yields CDR1 MNHEY and CDR2 SVGAGI. Repertoires were generated with immunoSEQ multiplex PCR, while TCRdb's copy carries only in-frame clones and drops some. In the table there are about 120,000 clones, 94% of which are singletons. This sequence was found in a human donor in good health. The chain combines TRBV6-5 with TRBJ1-2, with D possibly TRBD1 on 5 matching bases. Sequenced material: non-Treg CD4+ T cells sorted from blood. CDR3 sequence reads: CASSSAGTDYGYTF. The CDR3 region has the DNA TGTGCCAGCTCATCTGCGGGGACTGACTATGGCTACACCTTC.